Presented here are 18 T cell receptor beta chains from one specimen sequenced in a study of CD8 T cells in Susac syndrome. Reverse transcription of roughly 0.45 to 1 ug RNA used random hexamers. TCRdb analysed the immunoSEQ multiplex PCR reads with MiXCR anew, one entry per CDR3 protein. The sample lists some 190,000 distinct CDR3 sequences; over 85% were seen once. Input material: CD4+ T cells from PBMCs. All receptors derive from a human donor in good health.

V is TRBV20-1 and J is TRBJ1-1, with a tentative D call TRBD1 (5 bases). The germline V gene encodes CDR1 DFQATT and CDR2 SNEGSKA (reference sequence). The CDR3 length is 15 residues. V was clipped by 5 bases and J by 0 bases, with 16 bases between them. CDR3 nucleotide sequence: TGCAGTGCTTACCAGGGAGGTGGAATGAACACTGAAGCTTTCTTT. It encodes CSAYQGGGMNTEAFF.

This chain links TRBV3-1 with TRBJ2-3, with D maybe TRBD2 (6 bases). The V end lost 4 bases, the J end lost 4 bases, and 15 bases lay between the germline ends. The CDR3 has 15 residues. Germline CDR1 and CDR2: LGHDT and YNNKEL (reference sequence). The CDR3 nucleotides are TGTGCCAGCAGCCCTCCACGAGGGACTCCAGATACGCAGTATTTT. Protein: CASSPPRGTPDTQYF.

The rearrangement uses TRBV9 and TRBJ1-5; no clear D gene. Germline-derived CDR1 and CDR2 are SGDLS and YYNGEE. This CDR3 spans 14 amino acids. With 0 bases removed from V and 2 bases from J, the gap between germline ends came to 6 bases. The CDR3 loop is CASSVDGGNQPQHF. Here the CDR3 DNA reads TGTGCCAGCAGCGTAGACGGGGGCAATCAGCCCCAGCATTTT.

DNA of the CDR3: TGTGCCAGCAGCCGATCAGGGGGCGCGAACATTCAGTACTTC. Translated: CASSRSGGANIQYF. V usage is TRBV6-2 or TRBV6-3 and J usage is TRBJ2-4; the match to TRBD1 covers 8 bases. The V gene's germline CDR1 is MNHEY and CDR2 SVGEGT. Unmatched junction bases numbered 8, after V lost 6 bases and J lost 7 bases. The CDR3 is 14 amino acids.

The chain links TRBV6-5 to TRBJ1-6; D is unclear. V lost 5 bases and J lost 9, with 17 bases in between. The CDR3 contains 15 residues. Germline CDR1 MNHEY, CDR2 SVGAGI. The chain's CDR3 is CASSPPKGLGSPLHF. CDR3 sequence (DNA): TGTGCCAGCAGTCCCCCGAAAGGTCTCGGTTCACCCCTCCACTTT.

The chain carries TRBV29-1 and TRBJ2-2; 9 nucleotides match TRBD2. This CDR3 comprises 13 residues. Germline trimming cut 7 bases from V and 4 bases from J; bases unmatched to any gene: 4. The germline V gene encodes CDR1 SQVTM and CDR2 ANQGSEA. The CDR3 reads CSAGLARTGELFF. The DNA of the CDR3 is TGCAGCGCAGGACTAGCGCGCACCGGGGAGCTGTTTTTT.

The chain joins TRBV3-1 to TRBJ1-2; D call uncertain. CDR1 is LGHDT and CDR2 is YNNKEL in the germline V gene (reference sequence). V was pared by 4 bases and J by 10 bases, with 19 bases between. The CDR3 totals 14 residues. CDR3 DNA sequence: TGTGCCAGCAGCCCCCGGAGAGGATCCGATGCCTACACCTTC. Its protein product is CASSPRRGSDAYTF.

V gene TRBV7-2 combines with J gene TRBJ1-5; 7 bases agree with TRBD1. The CDR3 length is 17 residues. The V gene's germline CDR1 is SGHTA and CDR2 FQGNSA. V trimming: 2 bases; J trimming: 3 bases; junction bases outside the gene matches: 10. The CDR3 region is CASSLKGHGTVNQPQHF. The DNA for the CDR3 is TGTGCCAGCAGCTTAAAGGGGCATGGGACAGTCAATCAGCCCCAGCATTTT.

The chain uses TRBV2 and TRBJ2-7, with unresolved D. Germline loops: CDR1 SNHLY, CDR2 FYNNEI. The CDR3 totals 12 residues. Trimming took off 7 bases at V and 6 bases at J, with 13 bases between the two ends. The CDR3 reads CASTSDGSEQYF. CDR3 sequence (DNA): TGTGCCAGCACTTCTGACGGGTCCGAGCAGTACTTC. The full variable domain, completed using reference TRBV2 and TRBJ2-7, is EPEVTQTPSHQVTQMGQEVILRCVPISNHLYFYWYRQILGQKVEFLVSFYNNEISEKSEIFDDQFSVERPDGSNFTLKIRSTKLEDSAMYFCASTSDGSEQYFGPGTRLTVT.

V usage is TRBV20-1 and J usage is TRBJ2-5; D gene ambiguous. With 6 bases removed from V and 2 bases from J, the gap between germline ends came to 7 bases. Germline assignment: CDR1 DFQATT and CDR2 SNEGSKA (reference sequence). The CDR3 spans 11 residues. The DNA for the CDR3 is TGCAGTGCAGTTACGCAAGAGACCCAGTACTTC. It specifies CSAVTQETQYF.

The chain carries TRBV7-2 and TRBJ2-7; possibly TRBD1 for D (6 bases). Germline CDR1 SGHTA, CDR2 FQGNSA. V was cut by 4 bases and J by 2 bases, with 12 bases left in between. This CDR3 has 14 amino acids. CDR3 in DNA: TGTGCCAGCAGCTCCAAGACAGGTCCCTACGAGCAGTACTTC. Residues: CASSSKTGPYEQYF.

The DNA of the CDR3 is TGTGCCAGCAGGGGTGGAGGCCAGGGGGTGGCTGAAGCTTTCTTT. This translates into CASRGGGQGVAEAFF. The chain joins TRBV7-2 to TRBJ1-1, with 7 bases lining up with TRBD1. The CDR3 covers 15 residues. CDR1 and CDR2 (germline): SGHTA, FQGNSA. Trimming removed 6 bases from V and 6 bases from J; junction bases left unmatched: 13.

The chain carries TRBV2 and TRBJ2-5; 7 nucleotides line up with TRBD2. Looked up from germline, CDR1 is SNHLY and CDR2 is FYNNEI. V lost 5 bases and J lost 5; bases outside the gene matches: 11. The CDR3 runs to 15 residues. This CDR3 reads CASSPRSGGSETQYF. For the CDR3, the DNA is TGTGCCAGCAGTCCCCGTTCGGGGGGATCGGAGACCCAGTACTTC.

The chain couples TRBV21-1 to TRBJ2-7; the listed D gene, TRBD1, was not tested against the DNA. TRBV21-1 is a known pseudogene. The CDR3 consists of 17 residues. The CDR3 here is CASSPPRQGQGSYEQYF. CDR3 sequence (DNA): TGTGCCAGCAGCCCCCCCCGGCAGGGACAGGGATCCTACGAGCAGTACTTC.

The chain links TRBV7-8 to TRBJ1-1; no reliable D call. Germline loops: CDR1 SGHVS, CDR2 FQNEAQ. This CDR3 contains 13 residues. V lost 3 bases and J lost 8, with 13 bases in between. CDR3: CASSFSVLGEAFF. The CDR3, as DNA: TGTGCCAGCAGCTTTAGTGTGCTGGGAGAAGCTTTCTTT.

The chain joins TRBV14 to TRBJ2-1; 11 bases agree with TRBD2. Germline V gene sequence: CDR1 SGHDN, CDR2 FVKESK. With 0 bases clipped from V and 1 base from J, the junction kept 5 bases outside the gene matches. The CDR3 consists of 18 residues. This chain's CDR3 is CASSQEPGLAVSYNEQFF. The CDR3 DNA is TGTGCCAGCAGCCAAGAGCCGGGACTAGCGGTTTCCTACAATGAGCAGTTCTTC.

This clonotype was observed once. The V gene is TRBV7-2, the J gene TRBJ1-5; 8 bases are shared with TRBD1. The CDR3 sequence is 16 residues long. Germline V gene sequence: CDR1 SGHTA, CDR2 FQGNSA. V gave up 1 base and J gave up 3 bases; unmatched junction bases: 5. This CDR3 is CASSLGTGRSNQPQHF. The DNA for the CDR3 is TGTGCCAGCAGCTTAGGGACAGGGCGTTCCAATCAGCCCCAGCATTTT.

This sequence joins TRBV4-1 and TRBJ1-5; D not resolved. Germline CDR1 reads MGHRA; CDR2 reads YSYEKL. The CDR3 has 17 residues. Trimming shortened V by 0 bases and J by 1 base, and 13 bases separated the two germline ends. CDR3 sequence: CASSQDHWGRSNQPQHF. CDR3 DNA: TGCGCCAGCAGCCAAGATCATTGGGGAAGGAGCAATCAGCCCCAGCATTTT.